These T cell receptor beta chains were read from a single sample in a study of T cell responses to AZD1222 COVID-19 vaccine. Produced via immunoSEQ multiplex PCR; TCRdb's table is partial and in-frame only. The table lists approximately 31,000 clones, 88% of them singletons. The source material was peripheral blood, sampled 28 days after the second AZD1222 dose. These receptors all come from an adult who received the AZD1222 COVID-19 vaccine. CDR3s include the opening cysteine and the closing phenylalanine or tryptophan. A D gene is named only where the DNA matches it firmly. Clone size is not always given. Where it is, it says once, few, many or a class for expanded clones.

D	J	size	V	DNA	CDR3
NA	TRBJ1-6	NA	TRBV20-1	TGCAGTGCTAGTAGGGATAATTCACCCCTCCACTTT	CSASRDNSPLHF
NA	TRBJ2-1	once	TRBV30	TGTGCCTGGAATAAGGGTCTAGGTGGGAATGAGCAGTTCTTC	CAWNKGLGGNEQFF
TRBD1	TRBJ1-3	NA	TRBV30	TGTGCCTTCTCCATCGGGACAGGATTTTGGAACACCATATATTTT	CAFSIGTGFWNTIYF
TRBD2	TRBJ2-2	NA	TRBV7-2	TGTGCCAGCAGCTTAGTAGCGGGGGGGAACACCGGGGAGCTGTTTTTT	CASSLVAGGNTGELFF
NA	TRBJ2-7	NA	TRBV28	TGTGCCAGCAGTTCATACTACGAGCAGTACTTC	CASSSYYEQYF
NA	TRBJ2-3	NA	TRBV27	TGTGCCAGCAGTTTTCGTTTTGACCGGATTTACACAGATACGCAGTATTTT	CASSFRFDRIYTDTQYF
TRBD1	TRBJ1-2	NA	TRBV3-1/TRBV3-2	TGTGCCAGCAGCCAACCGGGACAGGGAGTTGGCTACACCTTC	CASSQPGQGVGYTF
NA	TRBJ2-1	NA	TRBV19	TGTGCCAGTAGTATCGAAGGACAGCTCCCCTACAATGAGCAGTTCTTC	CASSIEGQLPYNEQFF
NA	TRBJ2-2	NA	TRBV6-2/TRBV6-3	TGTGCCAGCAGTCGGACCCCCGCCACCGGGGAGCTGTTTTTT	CASSRTPATGELFF
NA	TRBJ2-7	once	TRBV7-8	TGTGCCAGCAGCTTAATCGCAGCCGATCCAAACTTC	CASSLIAADPNF
NA	TRBJ1-4	once	TRBV4-3	TGCGCCAGCAGCCAGGCCCGGGGGGCGGCAGAAAAACTGTTTTTT	CASSQARGAAEKLFF
NA	TRBJ1-5	once	TRBV6-2/TRBV6-3	TGTGCCAGCAGTTTAGGAGGGGGTGGACAGCCCCAGCATTTT	CASSLGGGGQPQHF
TRBD2	TRBJ2-5	NA	TRBV7-7	TGTGCTAGCAGCTTTCAAGCGGGGGGAAAAGAGACCCAGTACTTC	CASSFQAGGKETQYF
TRBD1	TRBJ1-1	NA	TRBV7-3	TGTGCCAGCAGCTTGGGACAGCGAGGTAGTTTAACTGAAGCTTTCTTT	CASSLGQRGSLTEAFF
TRBD1	TRBJ2-7	NA	TRBV5-1	TGCGCCAGCAGCCGAGGACAGGGAGCCTACGAGCAGTACTTC	CASSRGQGAYEQYF
NA	TRBJ1-3	NA	TRBV7-9	TGTGCCAGCGGGTCGACAGTGACTGGAAACACCATATATTTT	CASGSTVTGNTIYF
TRBD1	TRBJ1-2	NA	TRBV7-9	TGTGCCAGCAGCCCGAGGGACAGGGACTATGGCTACACCTTC	CASSPRDRDYGYTF
TRBD1	TRBJ2-3	NA	TRBV16	TGTGCCAGCAGCCAAATGCGACAGGGTGCAGATACGCAGTATTTT	CASSQMRQGADTQYF
NA	TRBJ2-7	NA	TRBV10-3	TGTGCCATCAGTGAGTCGACAGCCCCGTCTGGCGAGCAGTACTTC	CAISESTAPSGEQYF
NA	TRBJ2-5	NA	TRBV20-1	TGCAGTGCTAGTTCCCCCTTAGGTAGCCAAGAGACCCAGTACTTC	CSASSPLGSQETQYF
TRBD2	TRBJ2-7	NA	TRBV7-2	TGTGCCAGCAGCTTGAAGGCGGGGGGCGGAAACGAGCAGTACTTC	CASSLKAGGGNEQYF
TRBD1	TRBJ2-5	NA	TRBV7-2	TGTGCCAGCAGCTCCGGATGGACAGGTTCAACCCAGGAGACCCAGTACTTC	CASSSGWTGSTQETQYF